This T cell receptor (beta chain) was observed in a study of brain T cells in children with intractable seizures. Study-wide results and limits: Viral specificity was inferred only from CDR3 similarity; HCMV serostatus was unknown.

The V end was cut by 3 bases, the J end by 7 bases, with 14 bases between. CDR3 length: 15 amino acids. Germline values: CDR1 SGDLS, CDR2 YYNGEE. Worth noting for this clone: The antigen is not known.

The sequenced cases were selected for having the highest brain T cell transcript signatures. Before surgery, patients took at least one anti-epileptic drug. Profiling relied on immunoSEQ multiplex PCR, and the TCRdb table lists in-frame clones only, not all of them. In the table there are roughly 80,000 clones, about 92% of which are singletons. Sequencing used peripheral blood, obtained at surgery. The sequence was obtained from a boy in the first two years of life with tuberous sclerosis and intractable seizures. The chain couples TRBV9 to TRBJ1-6; D might be TRBD1 (6 bases). The CDR3 coding sequence is TGTGCCAGCAGCGAGGGGGACGGAAAAAATTCACCCCTCCACTTT. This sequence encodes CASSEGDGKNSPLHF. The variable domain in full, with the rest retrieved from reference TRBV9 and TRBJ1-6, is DSGVTQTPKHLITATGQRVTLRCSPRSGDLSVYWYQQSLDQGLQFLIQYYNGEERAKGNILERFSAQQFPDLHSELNLSSLELGDSALYFCASSEGDGKNSPLHFGNGTRLTVT.